This T cell receptor beta chain was identified in a study of cytomegalovirus exposure and HLA in healthy donors. Germline V CDR1 and CDR2: SGHVS, FNYEAQ. V lost 7 bases and J lost 6; bases outside the gene matches: 5. The CDR3 is 14 residues long. PCR primers comprised 60 Vbeta and 13 Jbeta primers. Sequencing used immunoSEQ multiplex PCR; TCRdb keeps in-frame clones, though not all of them. In the table there are approximately 260,000 clones, about 90% of which are singletons. This TCR derives from a girl aged 2 to 10 in good health and CMV-seronegative. The sequenced material came from PBMCs. The rearrangement links TRBV7-6 to TRBJ1-4; 10 bases match TRBD1. CDR3 protein: CASTPGTGDEKLFF. The CDR3 DNA is TGTGCCAGCACGCCCGGGACAGGGGATGAAAAACTGTTTTTT.